These 10 T cell receptor beta chains originate from one sample sequenced in a study of CD4 T cells in relation to SARS-CoV-2 and coronaviruses. Some clones are missing from TCRdb's copy, which holds only in-frame ones; the method was immunoSEQ multiplex PCR. Of around 69,000 clones listed, approximately 94% are singletons. Unexposed donor CD4+ T cells date from about 2011-2018, before the COVID-19 pandemic. Specimen: naive CD4+ T cells from PBMCs. Subset specified: naive CD4+ T cells isolated by negative enrichment. These TCRs come from a human donor in good health.

The rearrangement joins TRBV12-3 or TRBV12-4 to TRBJ2-1; no reliable D call. The CDR3 runs to 13 residues. The ends were cut back, 6 bases at V and 4 bases at J, with 10 bases in the middle. For the CDR3, the DNA is TGTGCCAGCAGAAGGACCGAGTACAATGAGCAGTTCTTC. Translated: CASRRTEYNEQFF.

The rearrangement uses TRBV18 and TRBJ1-3, with D unclear. The CDR3 has 14 residues. Trimming left V 2 bases short and J 7 bases short, with 12 bases between. CDR1 and CDR2 from the germline V gene are KGHSH and LQKENI. The CDR3 sequence is CASSPNQAGNTIYF. The CDR3 DNA sequence: TGTGCCAGCTCACCAAATCAGGCCGGGAACACCATATATTTT.

This chain uses TRBV19 with TRBJ1-5, with 7 bases aligning to TRBD1. This CDR3 is 15 amino acids long. The V gene's germline CDR1 is LNHDA and CDR2 SQIVND (reference sequence). After removal of 8 bases from V and 2 bases from J, the junction contained 9 bases not matched to a gene. The CDR3 loop reads CASDQGVPRNQPQHF. The DNA of the CDR3 is TGTGCCAGTGATCAGGGGGTACCTCGCAATCAGCCCCAGCATTTT.

This chain links TRBV7-8 with TRBJ1-4, with D perhaps TRBD1 (5 bases). Germline CDR1 and CDR2: SGHVS and FQNEAQ. The CDR3 extends over 20 amino acids. The germline V and J ends were trimmed by 3 bases and 3 bases, with 26 bases remaining between them. The CDR3 spells CASSFVNPGILAGPNEKLFF. The CDR3 bases are TGTGCCAGCAGCTTCGTTAATCCAGGGATACTAGCGGGGCCTAATGAAAAACTGTTTTTT.

The chain combines TRBV14 with TRBJ2-1, with 10 bases fitting TRBD1. CDR1 is SGHDN and CDR2 is FVKESK in the germline V gene. The CDR3 is made up of 15 amino acids. The V and J ends lost 4 bases and 4 bases, in that order; junction bases with no gene match: 4. CDR3 residues: CASSPGQGGYNEQFF. The CDR3 nucleotides read TGTGCCAGCAGCCCCGGACAGGGGGGGTACAATGAGCAGTTCTTC.

This chain uses TRBV10-1 with TRBJ1-1; D not resolved. Germline V gives CDR1 WNHNN, CDR2 SYGVQD (reference sequence). Trimming left V 0 bases short and J 4 bases short, with 12 bases between. The CDR3 runs to 15 residues. The CDR3 DNA follows: TGCGCCAGCAGTGAGTCAACCAGGCCGGGCACTGAAGCTTTCTTT. Protein sequence: CASSESTRPGTEAFF.

The V and J genes are TRBV6-2 or TRBV6-3 and TRBJ2-7; the match to TRBD2 covers 13 bases. V was clipped by 6 bases and J by 4 bases; unmatched bases: 9. The germline CDR1 and CDR2 sequences are MNHEY and SVGEGT. CDR3 size: 16 residues. The CDR3 region has the DNA TGTGCCAGCAGCACAGGGACTAGCGGGATACGGTACGAGCAGTACTTC. Its translation is CASSTGTSGIRYEQYF.

This rearrangement joins TRBV4-2 to TRBJ2-1; TRBD1 matches at 9 bases. Trimming cost V 1 base and J 8 bases; bases outside gene matches: 3. The CDR3 runs to 14 residues. Germline-derived CDR1 and CDR2 are LGHNA and YNFKEQ. The CDR3: CASSQGQGDDEQFF. DNA for the CDR3: TGTGCCAGCAGCCAAGGACAGGGGGACGATGAGCAGTTCTTC.

This chain uses TRBV12-3 or TRBV12-4 with TRBJ1-4; 9 bases fit TRBD1. There are 12 residues in the CDR3. Trimming at V came to 6 bases and at J to 8 bases, leaving 1 base not matched to a gene. The CDR3 loop is CASRGQGEKLFF. The CDR3 DNA follows: TGTGCCAGCAGAGGACAGGGGGAAAAACTGTTTTTT.

This clone was recorded a few times. This sequence joins TRBV7-9 and TRBJ2-7; D could derive from TRBD1 or TRBD2 (5 bases each). The V gene's germline CDR1 is SEHNR and CDR2 FQNEAQ (reference sequence). The V end was cut by 3 bases, the J end by 6 bases, with 12 bases between. CDR3 length equals 13 residues. The chain's CDR3 is CASSFGTSGEQYF. The CDR3 DNA follows: TGTGCCAGCAGCTTCGGGACCAGCGGCGAGCAGTACTTC.